This T cell receptor (beta chain) was observed in a study of Ad26.COV2.S vaccination and SARS-CoV-2 variants. Treatment: roughly 20 received Ad26.COV2.S at low or high dose, single or two shots; several received placebo; per-sample allocation not given. Sampling occurred on day 63 after the first vaccine or placebo injection. The CDR3 covers 14 residues. Germline lookup yields CDR1 LNHDA and CDR2 SQIVND (reference sequence). The junction had 7 bases not matched to a gene; V was cut back by 5 bases and J by 6 bases. The repertoire was sequenced with immunoSEQ multiplex PCR; TCRdb's copy has only in-frame clones and lacks some. The table lists 300,000 to 350,000 clones, 85% to 90% of them singletons.

The material sequenced was peripheral blood, taken in a trial of Ad26.COV2.S vaccine versus placebo. This clonotype was sampled from a person aged 18-60 years who received the Ad26.COV2.S COVID-19 vaccine or a placebo. The J gene is TRBJ1-1, the V gene TRBV19, with TRBD1 identical over 9 bases. The CDR3 reads CASSPQGAFAEAFF. As DNA, the CDR3 is TGTGCCAGTAGTCCACAGGGGGCATTCGCTGAAGCTTTCTTT. The variable domain in full, completed from reference TRBV19 and TRBJ1-1, reads DGGITQSPKYLFRKEGQNVTLSCEQNLNHDAMYWYRQDPGQGLRLIYYSQIVNDFQKGDIAEGYSVSREKKESFPLTVTSAQKNPTAFYLCASSPQGAFAEAFFGQGTRLTVV.